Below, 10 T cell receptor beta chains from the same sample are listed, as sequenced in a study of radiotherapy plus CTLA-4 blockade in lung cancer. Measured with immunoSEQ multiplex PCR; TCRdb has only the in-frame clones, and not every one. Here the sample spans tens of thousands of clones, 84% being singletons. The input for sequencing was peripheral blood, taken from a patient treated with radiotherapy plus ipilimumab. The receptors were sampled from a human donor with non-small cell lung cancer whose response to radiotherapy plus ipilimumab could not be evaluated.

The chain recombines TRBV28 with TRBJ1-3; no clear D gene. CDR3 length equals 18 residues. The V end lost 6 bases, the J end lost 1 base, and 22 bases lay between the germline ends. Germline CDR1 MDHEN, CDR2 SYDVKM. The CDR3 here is CASSSTKDGVKSGNTIYF. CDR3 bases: TGTGCCAGCAGCAGTACTAAAGACGGTGTCAAATCTGGAAACACCATATATTTT.

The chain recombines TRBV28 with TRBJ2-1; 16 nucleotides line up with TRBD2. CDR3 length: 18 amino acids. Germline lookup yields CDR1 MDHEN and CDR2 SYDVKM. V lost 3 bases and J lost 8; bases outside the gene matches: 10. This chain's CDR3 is CASSFLIPGLAGGDEQFF. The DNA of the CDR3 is TGTGCCAGCAGTTTTCTAATCCCGGGACTAGCGGGAGGGGATGAGCAGTTCTTC.

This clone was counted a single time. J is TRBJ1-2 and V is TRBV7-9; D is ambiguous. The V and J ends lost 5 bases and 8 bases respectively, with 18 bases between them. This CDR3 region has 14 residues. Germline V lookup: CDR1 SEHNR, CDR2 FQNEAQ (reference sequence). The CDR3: CASSPAGWEGGYTF. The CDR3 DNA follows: TGTGCCAGCAGCCCAGCGGGCTGGGAAGGGGGCTACACCTTC.

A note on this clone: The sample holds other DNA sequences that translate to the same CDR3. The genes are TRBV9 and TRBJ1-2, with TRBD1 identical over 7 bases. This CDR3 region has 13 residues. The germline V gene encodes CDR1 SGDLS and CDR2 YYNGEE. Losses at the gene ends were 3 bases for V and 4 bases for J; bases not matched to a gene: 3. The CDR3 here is CASSATGSYGYTF. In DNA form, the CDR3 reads TGTGCCAGCAGCGCGACAGGGTCCTATGGCTACACCTTC.

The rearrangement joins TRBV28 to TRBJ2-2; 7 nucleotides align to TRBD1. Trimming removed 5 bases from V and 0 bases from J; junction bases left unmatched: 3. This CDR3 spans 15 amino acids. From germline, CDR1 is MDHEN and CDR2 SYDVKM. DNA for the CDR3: TGTGCCAGCAGTCTTGGGACAGCGAACACCGGGGAGCTGTTTTTT. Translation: CASSLGTANTGELFF.

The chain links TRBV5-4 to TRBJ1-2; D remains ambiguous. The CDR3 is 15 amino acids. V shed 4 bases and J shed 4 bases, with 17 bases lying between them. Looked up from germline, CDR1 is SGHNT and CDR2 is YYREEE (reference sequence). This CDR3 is CASSRKDSASYGYTF. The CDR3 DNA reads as TGTGCCAGCAGCCGCAAGGACTCGGCGAGCTATGGCTACACCTTC.

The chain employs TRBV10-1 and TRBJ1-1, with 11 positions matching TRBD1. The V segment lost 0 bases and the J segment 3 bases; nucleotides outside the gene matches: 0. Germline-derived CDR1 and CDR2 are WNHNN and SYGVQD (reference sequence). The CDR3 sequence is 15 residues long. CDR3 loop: CASSESDRGHTEAFF. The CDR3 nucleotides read TGCGCCAGCAGTGAGTCGGACAGGGGGCACACTGAAGCTTTCTTT.

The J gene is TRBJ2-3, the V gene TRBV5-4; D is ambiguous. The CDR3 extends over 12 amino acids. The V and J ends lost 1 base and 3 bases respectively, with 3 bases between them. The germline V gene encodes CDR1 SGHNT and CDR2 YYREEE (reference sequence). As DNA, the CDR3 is TGTGCCAGCAGCTTGTTAACAGATACGCAGTATTTT. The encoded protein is CASSLLTDTQYF.

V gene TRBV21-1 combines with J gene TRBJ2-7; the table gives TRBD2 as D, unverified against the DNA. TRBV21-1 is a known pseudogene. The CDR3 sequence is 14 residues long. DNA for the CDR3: TGTGCCAGCAGCAAAGAGAGGAGCTCCTACGAGCAGTACTTC. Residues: CASSKERSSYEQYF.

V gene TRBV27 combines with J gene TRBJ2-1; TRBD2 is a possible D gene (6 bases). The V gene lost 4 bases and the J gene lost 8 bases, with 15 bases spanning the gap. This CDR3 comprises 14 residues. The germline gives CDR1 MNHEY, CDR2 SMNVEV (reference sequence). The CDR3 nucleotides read TGTGCCAGCAGTTATAGCGGCCTTGGGTATGAGCAGTTCTTC. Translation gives CASSYSGLGYEQFF.